This TCR beta chain was captured in a study of control samples from healthy donors and cancer patients. Some clones are missing from TCRdb's copy, which holds only in-frame ones; the method was immunoSEQ multiplex PCR. The data show around 180,000 clones, almost 90% seen once. V was pared by 1 base and J by 1 base, with 10 bases between. CDR3 size: 15 residues. The germline V gene has CDR1 LNHNV and CDR2 YYDKDF (reference sequence). This receptor was taken from a young woman in good health. V gene TRBV15 combines with J gene TRBJ1-1; the D is unclear. Specimen: blood. The CDR3 sequence is CATSRGSRRNTEAFF. The CDR3 nucleotides are TGTGCCACCAGCAGAGGGTCGAGGAGGAACACTGAAGCTTTCTTT.